This T cell receptor beta chain was identified in a study of graft-versus-host responses after intestinal transplantation. TCRdb's copy holds only in-frame clones and misses some; the assay was immunoSEQ multiplex PCR. Of around 120,000 clones in the sample, about 93% were seen once. On this clone: Its cognate antigen is unknown.

The CDR3 contains 14 residues. The germline CDR1 and CDR2 sequences are SGHVS and FNYEAQ. V was clipped by 5 bases and J by 0 bases, with 10 bases between them. Sequenced material: unstimulated CD4+ T cells sorted from spleen or lymph node cells, taken before intestinal transplant. The V call is TRBV7-6, the J call TRBJ1-1; maybe TRBD1 (6 bases). This TCR was sampled from a human donor who received an intestinal transplant. The CDR3 region is CASSPRQVNTEAFF. The CDR3 DNA follows: TGTGCCAGCAGCCCGAGACAGGTGAACACTGAAGCTTTCTTT.